The sequence of this T cell receptor (beta chain) was determined in a study of T cells after yellow fever vaccination. CDR3 length: 16 residues. The germline gives CDR1 SEHNR, CDR2 FQNEAQ (reference sequence). Trimming cost V 5 bases and J 2 bases; bases outside gene matches: 8. This clonotype turned up a few times. TCRdb fed the 5' RACE reads into MiXCR, producing one record per CDR3 protein. The repertoire holds 120,000 or so distinct CDR3 sequences, 13% to 15% seen once, with roughly 44% in the top ten. The chain couples TRBV7-9 to TRBJ1-3, with 8 bases fitting TRBD1. The sequence was collected from a man younger than 30 who received the YFV17D yellow fever vaccine. The sample consisted of CD8+ T cells sorted from PBMCs, taken 5 days after the yellow fever booster vaccination. CDR3 nucleotide sequence: TGTGCCAGCAGCGCACACCAGGGGGCCACTGGAAACACCATATATTTT. It specifies CASSAHQGATGNTIYF.